These 23 T cell receptor beta chains share one sample of origin, sequenced in a study of T cells in localized non-small cell lung cancer. The data were produced by immunoSEQ multiplex PCR, yet TCRdb's version contains in-frame clones alone and is incomplete. The sample contains 25,000 or so clones, 90% of which appear only once. The sequencing used peripheral blood, collected before any cancer treatment. The source is a woman aged 40 to 75 with stage I lung adenocarcinoma.

This clone occurred a few times. J is TRBJ1-6 and V is TRBV28, with D perhaps matching TRBD1 (6 bases). V was shortened by 4 bases and J by 2 bases, with 21 bases between the two germline ends. Per germline, CDR1 MDHEN and CDR2 SYDVKM. The CDR3 contains 19 residues. CDR3: CASSSRRPFAGAYNSPLHF. In nucleotides, the CDR3 is TGTGCCAGCAGTTCTCGTCGCCCCTTCGCAGGGGCCTATAATTCACCCCTCCACTTT.

The chain recombines TRBV6-4 with TRBJ2-1; a weak D match, TRBD1 (5 bases). Trimming took 0 bases from V and 9 from J, leaving 15 bases between them. The CDR3 is made up of 15 amino acids. CDR1 is MRHNA, CDR2 SNTAGT, per germline. The CDR3 here is CASSDSGRARGEQFF. The DNA of the CDR3 is TGTGCCAGCAGTGACTCGGGCAGGGCAAGGGGTGAGCAGTTCTTC.

The chain carries TRBV30 and TRBJ1-6; D unresolved. There are 13 residues in the CDR3. V dropped 4 bases and J dropped 6 bases, with 10 bases sitting between them. Germline values: CDR1 GTSNPN, CDR2 SVGIG (reference sequence). CDR3 region: CAWTIRANSPLHF. The CDR3 DNA reads TGTGCCTGGACCATTCGGGCTAATTCACCCCTCCACTTT. The full variable domain, its missing parts supplied by reference TRBV30 and TRBJ1-6, is SQTIHQWPATLVQPVGSPLSLECTVEGTSNPNLYWYRQAAGRGLQLLFYSVGIGQISSEVPQNLSASRPQDRQFILSSKKLLLSDSGFYLCAWTIRANSPLHFGNGTRLTVT.

In this sample, this clone is medium-sized. The V gene is TRBV7-2, the J gene TRBJ2-1, with 7 nucleotides matching TRBD2. CDR3 length equals 15 residues. V dropped 2 bases and J dropped 8; count of bases not matched to a gene: 9. In germline, CDR1 is SGHTA, CDR2 FQGNSA. This CDR3 is CASSLPLAARDEQFF. In DNA, the CDR3 is TGTGCCAGCAGCTTACCCCTAGCGGCCCGCGATGAGCAGTTCTTC. Looking up the rest from reference TRBV7-2 and TRBJ2-1 gives the full variable domain: GAGVSQSPSNKVTEKGKDVELRCDPISGHTALYWYRQSLGQGLEFLIYFQGNSAPDKSGLPSDRFSAERTGGSVSTLTIQRTQQEDSAVYLCASSLPLAARDEQFFGPGTRLTVL.

The chain uses TRBV6-5 and TRBJ2-1; possible D gene TRBD1, 6 bases. Germline loops: CDR1 MNHEY, CDR2 SVGAGI. V was shortened by 10 bases and J by 9 bases, with 13 bases between the two germline ends. This CDR3 is built from 11 residues. In nucleotides, the CDR3 is TGTGCCACGGCAGGGGTCACTGAGCAGTTCTTC. Translated: CATAGVTEQFF.

V and J are TRBV5-6 and TRBJ1-1; D is unclear. The germline CDR1 and CDR2 sequences are SGHDT and YYEEEE. V was pared by 0 bases and J by 1 base, with 7 bases between. The CDR3 runs to 14 residues. The CDR3, as DNA: TGTGCCAGCAGCTTGGACGACGGGAACACTGAAGCTTTCTTT. It encodes CASSLDDGNTEAFF.

In its sample, this clone was seen a few times. The chain is built from TRBV5-4 and TRBJ2-3; the D is unclear. CDR1 SGHNT and CDR2 YYREEE come from the germline V gene (reference sequence). The ends were cut back, 4 bases at V and 2 bases at J, with 11 bases in the middle. This CDR3 contains 14 residues. The CDR3 protein is CASSPPVPTDTQYF. CDR3 bases: TGTGCCAGCAGCCCGCCTGTCCCCACAGATACGCAGTATTTT.

The chain has TRBV6-5 and TRBJ1-1; TRBD1 matches 10 bases. V lost 2 bases, J lost 7 bases, and 7 bases stayed unmatched. This CDR3 is built from 15 residues. Germline values: CDR1 MNHEY, CDR2 SVGAGI. The CDR3 DNA is TGTGCCAGCAGTTACACCCGGACAGGGGGACGTGAAGCTTTCTTT. Translated: CASSYTRTGGREAFF.

This clone was counted once. The chain combines TRBV25-1 with TRBJ2-7, with D possibly TRBD2 on 6 matching bases. Trimming cost V 10 bases and J 4 bases, with 17 bases left between them. The CDR3 loop spans 13 amino acids. Germline V lookup: CDR1 MGHDK, CDR2 SYGVNS. In nucleotides, the CDR3 is TGTGCCACCCGGGGGAAGGATACTTACGAGCAGTACTTC. Translation: CATRGKDTYEQYF.

This rearrangement joins TRBV6-6 to TRBJ2-1; 13 bases are shared with TRBD2. V dropped 5 bases and J dropped 7; count of bases not matched to a gene: 8. Per germline, CDR1 MNHNY and CDR2 SVGAGI (reference sequence). The CDR3 contains 16 residues. CDR3 sequence reads: CASSPLTSGRFNEQFF. The CDR3, as DNA: TGTGCCAGCAGTCCCTTGACTAGCGGGAGGTTTAATGAGCAGTTCTTC.

The V gene is TRBV7-9, the J gene TRBJ1-2, with a weak D call TRBD1 (5 bases). CDR3 length: 13 amino acids. The germline V gene encodes CDR1 SEHNR and CDR2 FQNEAQ (reference sequence). V lost 1 base, J lost 4 bases, and 7 bases lay in between. Written as DNA, the CDR3 is TGTGCCAGCAGCTTAGGACAGCTCTATGGCTACACCTTC. This encodes CASSLGQLYGYTF.

The chain recombines TRBV4-3 with TRBJ2-6; D gene ambiguous. V lost 4 bases and J 0 bases, leaving 19 bases between the germline ends. The CDR3 extends over 19 amino acids. In germline, CDR1 is LGHNA, CDR2 YSLEER. As DNA, the CDR3 is TGCGCCAGCAGCCTCTACCTATCCATACCTTTCTCTGGGGCCAACGTCCTGACTTTC. Its translation is CASSLYLSIPFSGANVLTF.

This clone was recorded only once. The chain has TRBV7-9 and TRBJ2-4; no clear D gene. Germline values: CDR1 SEHNR, CDR2 FQNEAQ (reference sequence). The CDR3 runs 16 residues. Trimming removed 7 bases from V and 1 base from J, with 17 bases in between. CDR3 amino acids: CASTSFAARAKNIQYF. The CDR3 DNA reads TGTGCCAGCACCTCGTTCGCGGCCCGGGCCAAAAACATTCAGTACTTC.

Written as DNA, the CDR3 is TGTGCCAGCAGCCGGACACCTGGACTGGAGGGCTACACCTTC. This translates into CASSRTPGLEGYTF. The rearrangement links TRBV7-2 to TRBJ1-2; TRBD1 might be the D (5 bases). This CDR3 contains 14 residues. Germline V gene sequence: CDR1 SGHTA, CDR2 FQGNSA. The V end lost 5 bases, the J end lost 8 bases, and 18 bases lay between the germline ends. The full variable domain, in which reference TRBV7-2 and TRBJ1-2 provide the parts outside the CDR3, is GAGVSQSPSNKVTEKGKDVELRCDPISGHTALYWYRQSLGQGLEFLIYFQGNSAPDKSGLPSDRFSAERTGGSVSTLTIQRTQQEDSAVYLCASSRTPGLEGYTFGSGTRLTVV.

The chain is built from TRBV11-2 and TRBJ2-7; D tentatively reads TRBD1 or TRBD2 (5 bases each). Trimming removed 2 bases at V and 5 bases at J, with 13 bases between. Per germline, CDR1 SGHAT and CDR2 FQNNGV. The CDR3 loop spans 14 amino acids. In DNA form, the CDR3 reads TGTGCCAGCAGCTTACCGTCGGGACCCCACGAGCAGTACTTC. Residues: CASSLPSGPHEQYF.

This chain uses TRBV5-1 with TRBJ2-3; 9 bases fit TRBD2. CDR3 length: 16 residues. Germline V lookup: CDR1 SGHRS, CDR2 YFSETQ. The J segment lost 2 bases and the V segment lost 0 bases, leaving 4 bases of the junction unmatched. Here the CDR3 reads CASSLGLAGPTDTQYF. The CDR3 DNA sequence: TGCGCCAGCAGCTTGGGCCTAGCGGGACCCACAGATACGCAGTATTTT.

This clone showed up just a few times. The rearrangement links TRBV27 to TRBJ2-7; 10 nucleotides align to TRBD2. V gave up 2 bases and J gave up 3 bases; unmatched junction bases: 4. Germline V gene sequence: CDR1 MNHEY, CDR2 SMNVEV (reference sequence). This CDR3 has 15 residues. CDR3 sequence reads: CASSLGAGGFYEQYF. The CDR3 bases are TGTGCCAGCAGTTTAGGAGCGGGAGGGTTCTACGAGCAGTACTTC.

J is TRBJ1-1 and V is TRBV5-4; a possible D gene is TRBD1 (6 bases). This CDR3 has 14 amino acids. Trimming took off 0 bases at V and 9 bases at J, with 15 bases between the two ends. The germline gives CDR1 SGHNT, CDR2 YYREEE (reference sequence). This CDR3 is CASSLAALGGKAFF. The CDR3, as DNA: TGTGCCAGCAGCTTGGCAGCGTTAGGGGGGAAAGCTTTCTTT.

J is TRBJ2-1 and V is TRBV4-3; D remains ambiguous. The CDR3 has 13 residues. Germline lookup yields CDR1 LGHNA and CDR2 YSLEER. V was trimmed by 3 bases and J by 8 bases, leaving 11 bases between them. Here the CDR3 DNA reads TGCGCCAGCAGCCACGTGAGGAGCGATGAGCAGTTCTTC. This encodes CASSHVRSDEQFF.

The V gene is TRBV28, the J gene TRBJ1-5; D gene uncertain. V was cut by 10 bases and J by 6 bases, with 19 bases left in between. The CDR3 covers 14 residues. The germline gives CDR1 MDHEN, CDR2 SYDVKM. In nucleotides, the CDR3 is TGTGCCATCGGGCTTTCCGGGTCGCCTCAGCCCCAGCATTTT. Translated: CAIGLSGSPQPQHF.

On this clone: The sample holds other DNA sequences that translate to the same CDR3. The V call is TRBV7-9, the J call TRBJ2-1, with 9 nucleotides matching TRBD2. V lost 0 bases, J lost 1 base, and 1 base stayed unmatched. The germline CDR1 and CDR2 sequences are SEHNR and FQNEAQ (reference sequence). This CDR3 spans 16 amino acids. The CDR3 nucleotides are TGTGCCAGCAGCTTAGCACTAGCGGGTTCCTACAATGAGCAGTTCTTC. Translation gives CASSLALAGSYNEQFF.

The chain employs TRBV7-2 and TRBJ2-1; 8 bases line up with TRBD1. V shed 5 bases, J shed 5 bases, and the junction held 5 bases outside the gene matches. CDR1 is SGHTA and CDR2 is FQGNSA in the germline V gene. The CDR3 is 14 amino acids. CDR3 coding DNA: TGTGCCAGCAGCCCGGGACAGGCGAACAATGAGCAGTTCTTC. Its translation: CASSPGQANNEQFF. The whole variable domain, filled in from reference TRBV7-2 and TRBJ2-1, reads GAGVSQSPSNKVTEKGKDVELRCDPISGHTALYWYRQSLGQGLEFLIYFQGNSAPDKSGLPSDRFSAERTGGSVSTLTIQRTQQEDSAVYLCASSPGQANNEQFFGPGTRLTVL.

The V gene is TRBV19, the J gene TRBJ2-7; the match to TRBD2 covers 13 bases. The V and J ends lost 5 bases and 4 bases, in that order; junction bases with no gene match: 8. Germline values: CDR1 LNHDA, CDR2 SQIVND (reference sequence). The CDR3 runs to 16 residues. CDR3 loop: CASSSRTSGRTYEQYF. DNA for the CDR3: TGTGCCAGTAGTTCCCGGACTAGCGGGAGAACGTACGAGCAGTACTTC.